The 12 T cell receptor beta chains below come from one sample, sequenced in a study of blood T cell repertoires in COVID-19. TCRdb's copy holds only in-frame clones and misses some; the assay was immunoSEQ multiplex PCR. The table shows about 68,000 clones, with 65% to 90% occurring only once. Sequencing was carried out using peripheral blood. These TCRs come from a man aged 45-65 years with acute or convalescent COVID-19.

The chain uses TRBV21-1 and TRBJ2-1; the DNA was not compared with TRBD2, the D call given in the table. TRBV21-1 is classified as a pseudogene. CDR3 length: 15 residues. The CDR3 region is CASSNIAGAHNEQFF. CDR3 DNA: TGTGCCAGCAGCAATATAGCGGGGGCCCACAATGAGCAGTTCTTC.

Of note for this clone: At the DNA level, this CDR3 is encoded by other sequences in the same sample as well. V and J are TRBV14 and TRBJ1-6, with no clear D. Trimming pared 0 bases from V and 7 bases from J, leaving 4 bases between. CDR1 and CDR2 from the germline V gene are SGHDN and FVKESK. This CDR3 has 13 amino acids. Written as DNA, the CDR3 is TGTGCCAGCAGCCAAGATTCGAATTCACCCCTCCACTTT. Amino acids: CASSQDSNSPLHF.

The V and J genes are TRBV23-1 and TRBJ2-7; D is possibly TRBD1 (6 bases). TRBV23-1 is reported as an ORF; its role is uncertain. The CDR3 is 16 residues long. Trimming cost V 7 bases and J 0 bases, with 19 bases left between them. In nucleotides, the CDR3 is TGCGCCAGCACGAAACAACAGGGTCCTACCTCCTACGAGCAGTACGTC. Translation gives CASTKQQGPTSYEQYV.

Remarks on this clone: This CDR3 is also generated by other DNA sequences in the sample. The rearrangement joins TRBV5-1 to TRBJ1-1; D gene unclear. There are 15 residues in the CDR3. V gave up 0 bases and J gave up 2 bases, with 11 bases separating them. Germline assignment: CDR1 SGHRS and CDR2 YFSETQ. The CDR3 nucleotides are TGCGCCAGCAGCTTGGCCCCAGGCGTCAACACTGAAGCTTTCTTT. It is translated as CASSLAPGVNTEAFF. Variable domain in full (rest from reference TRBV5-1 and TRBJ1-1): KAGVTQTPRYLIKTRGQQVTLSCSPISGHRSVSWYQQTPGQGLQFLFEYFSETQRNKGNFPGRFSGRQFSNSRSEMNVSTLELGDSALYLCASSLAPGVNTEAFFGQGTRLTVV.

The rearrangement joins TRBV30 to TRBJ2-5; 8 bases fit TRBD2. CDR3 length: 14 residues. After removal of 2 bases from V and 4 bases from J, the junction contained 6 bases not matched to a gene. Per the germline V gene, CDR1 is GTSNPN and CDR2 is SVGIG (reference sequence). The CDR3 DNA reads TGTGCCTGGAGTTCTATGGCGGGGGGAGAGACCCAGTACTTC. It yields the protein CAWSSMAGGETQYF.

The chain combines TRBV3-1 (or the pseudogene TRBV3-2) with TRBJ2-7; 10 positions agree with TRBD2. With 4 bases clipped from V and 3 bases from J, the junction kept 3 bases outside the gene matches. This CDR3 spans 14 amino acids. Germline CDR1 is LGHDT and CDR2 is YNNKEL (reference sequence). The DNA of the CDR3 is TGTGCCAGCAGCCCGAGGACTAGCGGCTACGAGCAGTACTTC. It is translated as CASSPRTSGYEQYF.

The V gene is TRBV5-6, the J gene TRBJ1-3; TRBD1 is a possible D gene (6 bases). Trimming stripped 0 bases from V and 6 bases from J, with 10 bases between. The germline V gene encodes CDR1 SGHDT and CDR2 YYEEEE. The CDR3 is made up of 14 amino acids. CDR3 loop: CASSLGQVSNTIYF. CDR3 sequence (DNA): TGTGCCAGCAGCTTGGGACAGGTCTCAAACACCATATATTTT.

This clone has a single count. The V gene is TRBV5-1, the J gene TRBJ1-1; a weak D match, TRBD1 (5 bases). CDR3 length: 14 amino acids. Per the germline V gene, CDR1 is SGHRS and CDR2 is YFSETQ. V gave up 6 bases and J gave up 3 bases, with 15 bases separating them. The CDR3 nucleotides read TGCGCCAGCACCTGGGGGGGTCCGCACACTGAAGCTTTCTTT. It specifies CASTWGGPHTEAFF.

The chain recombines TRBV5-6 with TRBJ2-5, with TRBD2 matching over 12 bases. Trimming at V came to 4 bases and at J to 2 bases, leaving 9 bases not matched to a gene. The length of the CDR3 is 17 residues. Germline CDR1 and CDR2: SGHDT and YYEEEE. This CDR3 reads CASSGRLAGELQETQYF. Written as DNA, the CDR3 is TGTGCCAGCAGCGGCCGACTAGCGGGGGAACTACAAGAGACCCAGTACTTC.

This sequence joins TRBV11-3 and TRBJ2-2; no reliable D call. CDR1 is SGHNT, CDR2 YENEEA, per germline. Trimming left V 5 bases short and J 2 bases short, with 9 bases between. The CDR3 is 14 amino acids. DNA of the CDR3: TGTGCCAGCAGCCTCGACTTTAACACCGGGGAGCTGTTTTTT. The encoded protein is CASSLDFNTGELFF.

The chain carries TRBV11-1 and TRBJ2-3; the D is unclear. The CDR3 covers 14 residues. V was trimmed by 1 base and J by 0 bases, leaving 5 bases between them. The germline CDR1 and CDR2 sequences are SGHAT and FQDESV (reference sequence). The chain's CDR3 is CASSLGASTDTQYF. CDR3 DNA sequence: TGTGCCAGCAGCTTAGGGGCGAGCACAGATACGCAGTATTTT.

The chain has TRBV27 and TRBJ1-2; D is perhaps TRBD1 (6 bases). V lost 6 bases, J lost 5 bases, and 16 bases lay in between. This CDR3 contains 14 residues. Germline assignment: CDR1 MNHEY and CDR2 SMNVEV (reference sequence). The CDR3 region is CASRDPGTSYGYTF. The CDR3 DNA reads TGTGCCAGCAGAGACCCCGGGACATCGTATGGCTACACCTTC.